This TCR beta chain was sequenced for a study of cytomegalovirus exposure and HLA in healthy donors. Study-wide results and limits: Per published reports, the classifier diagnosed cytomegalovirus status with high specificity and sensitivity.

About this clone: Its antigen is still unknown.

PCR was performed using 60 Vbeta and 13 Jbeta primers. Only in-frame clones appear in the TCRdb table, and some are missing; sequencing was by immunoSEQ multiplex PCR. The table lists 80,000 to 130,000 clones, 75% to 85% of them singletons. Sequencing was done on a sample of PBMCs. The TCR sequence derives from a woman in her forties or fifties in good health and CMV-seropositive.

In DNA, the CDR3 is TGCAGTGCTAGCCCCTCTCACGAGCAGTACTTC. Its translation is CSASPSHEQYF. V and J are TRBV20-1 and TRBJ2-7, with unresolved D. V lost 3 bases, J lost 5 bases, and 8 bases lay in between. There are 11 residues in the CDR3. In germline, CDR1 is DFQATT, CDR2 SNEGSKA (reference sequence).